These 28 T cell receptor beta chains originate from one sample sequenced in a study of cytomegalovirus exposure and HLA in healthy donors. PCR used 60 Vbeta primers and 13 Jbeta primers. Sequencing was performed with immunoSEQ multiplex PCR; in TCRdb, only in-frame clones are kept and a portion is missing. The top ten hold roughly 2.7% of the sample, which has under 200,000 clones, about 71% seen once. Input material: PBMCs. The source is a woman aged 40 to 49 in good health and CMV-seropositive.

This chain joins TRBV7-2 and TRBJ1-2, with a weak D call TRBD1 (6 bases). This CDR3 comprises 15 residues. Trimming removed 1 base from V and 2 bases from J, with 11 bases in between. Germline loops: CDR1 SGHTA, CDR2 FQGNSA. This CDR3 is CASSLGGQANYGYTF. The CDR3 nucleotides read TGTGCCAGCAGCTTAGGGGGGCAGGCAAACTATGGCTACACCTTC.

The chain's CDR3 is CASSPRGIGGELFF. The CDR3 region has the DNA TGTGCCAGCTCACCGAGAGGGATCGGCGGGGAGCTGTTTTTT. The chain combines TRBV18 with TRBJ2-2, with a weak D call TRBD2 (5 bases). The CDR3 consists of 14 residues. The germline CDR1 and CDR2 sequences are KGHSH and LQKENI. With 3 bases removed from V and 7 bases from J, the gap between germline ends came to 12 bases.

This clone has only one observation. The genes are TRBV7-9 and TRBJ1-1, with 8 bases aligning to TRBD1. V shed 6 bases and J 13 bases; nucleotides not matched to a gene: 16. This CDR3 has 14 residues. Germline V lookup: CDR1 SEHNR, CDR2 FQNEAQ (reference sequence). The CDR3 is CASRPTGGNRRGFF. The CDR3 DNA is TGTGCCAGCAGGCCTACAGGGGGAAACCGGAGAGGTTTCTTT.

The chain has TRBV6-4 and TRBJ2-1; 10 bases map to TRBD2. In germline, CDR1 is MRHNA, CDR2 SNTAGT. V gave up 6 bases and J gave up 0 bases; unmatched junction bases: 11. The CDR3 is made up of 18 amino acids. The CDR3, as DNA: TGTGCCAGCAGGGTGGCCCGGGAGCGGGGGGGCTCCTACAATGAGCAGTTCTTC. It is translated as CASRVARERGGSYNEQFF.

The chain's CDR3 is CASSLEVSSYEQYF. The CDR3 DNA sequence: TGTGCCAGCAGCTTAGAAGTGAGCTCCTACGAGCAGTACTTC. This chain uses TRBV7-2 with TRBJ2-7, with D hard to call. V gave up 1 base and J gave up 0 bases, with 7 bases separating them. CDR1 SGHTA and CDR2 FQGNSA come from the germline V gene. The CDR3 runs to 14 residues.

This chain links TRBV27 with TRBJ1-1; 7 nucleotides align to TRBD1. With V trimmed by 2 bases and J by 6 bases, 12 bases remained unmatched. The CDR3 has 16 residues. Germline CDR1 reads MNHEY; CDR2 reads SMNVEV (reference sequence). The chain's CDR3 is CASSLNSVRGTAEAFF. CDR3 nucleotides: TGTGCCAGCAGTTTAAATAGTGTCAGGGGGACCGCTGAAGCTTTCTTT.

The chain carries TRBV7-6 and TRBJ2-5; D might be TRBD1 (6 bases). Germline V gene sequence: CDR1 SGHVS, CDR2 FNYEAQ. Trimming stripped 7 bases from V and 4 bases from J, with 13 bases between. The CDR3 is 13 amino acids. CDR3 region: CASTLGGRETQYF. CDR3 DNA sequence: TGTGCCAGCACACTAGGGGGTCGAGAGACCCAGTACTTC.

With respect to this clone: The identical CDR3 is also encoded by other nucleotide sequences in the sample. The chain has TRBV19 and TRBJ2-1; D call uncertain. The CDR3 has 12 amino acids. Germline loops: CDR1 LNHDA, CDR2 SQIVND (reference sequence). Trimming removed 6 bases at V and 7 bases at J, with 10 bases between. The CDR3 loop reads CASSPGGNEQFF. The CDR3 coding sequence is TGTGCCAGTAGCCCAGGTGGAAATGAGCAGTTCTTC.

J is TRBJ1-2 and V is TRBV6-5; D is unresolved. The ends were cut back, 6 bases at V and 5 bases at J, with 10 bases in the middle. CDR3 size: 12 residues. Germline V CDR1 and CDR2: MNHEY, SVGAGI. DNA for the CDR3: TGTGCCAGCAGGGAGCGGGGTTATGGCTACACCTTC. This translates into CASRERGYGYTF.

With regard to this clone: The identical CDR3 is also encoded by other nucleotide sequences in the sample. The gene calls are TRBV7-9 and TRBJ1-1; 7 bases align to TRBD1. Germline assignment: CDR1 SEHNR and CDR2 FQNEAQ (reference sequence). V gave up 6 bases and J gave up 3 bases; unmatched junction bases: 4. This CDR3 has 13 amino acids. The CDR3 sequence: CASSYTGDTEAFF. CDR3 coding DNA: TGTGCCAGCAGTTACACAGGGGACACTGAAGCTTTCTTT.

The CDR3 region has the DNA TGTGCCAGCAGAAGGGGGACAGGACCAGCTTATGGCTACACCTTC. It yields the protein CASRRGTGPAYGYTF. The chain joins TRBV2 to TRBJ1-2; 8 bases match TRBD1. There are 15 residues in the CDR3. J gave up 5 bases and V 6 bases, and 11 bases lay outside the gene matches. The germline gives CDR1 SNHLY, CDR2 FYNNEI.

The V gene is TRBV27, the J gene TRBJ1-2, with no clear D. This CDR3 has 13 residues. Per germline, CDR1 MNHEY and CDR2 SMNVEV (reference sequence). V was cut by 6 bases and J by 4 bases, with 12 bases left in between. CDR3 coding DNA: TGTGCCAGCAGCCGAGGCGGGGTCTATGGCTACACCTTC. It codes for CASSRGGVYGYTF.

This clone was found a few times. The rearrangement joins TRBV19 to TRBJ1-5, with TRBD1 matching 10 bases. Unmatched junction bases numbered 11, after V lost 5 bases and J lost 10 bases. This CDR3 has 15 residues. The germline V gene has CDR1 LNHDA and CDR2 SQIVND (reference sequence). The CDR3, as DNA: TGTGCCAGTAGTGCCCGGGACAGGGGTCTTGGCCCCCAGCATTTT. This sequence encodes CASSARDRGLGPQHF.

This clone was seen more than once but under ten times. This sequence joins TRBV6-5 and TRBJ1-4; D is unresolved. This CDR3 is built from 16 residues. V lost 1 base and J 2 bases, leaving 11 bases between the germline ends. Germline V CDR1 and CDR2: MNHEY, SVGAGI. CDR3 nucleotides: TGTGCCAGCAGTTACTACTCCGGGTCGACTAATGAAAAACTGTTTTTT. Translation gives CASSYYSGSTNEKLFF.

The rearrangement links TRBV9 to TRBJ2-7, with 8 positions matching TRBD1. The CDR3 is 18 amino acids. Germline CDR1 and CDR2: SGDLS and YYNGEE. Trimming cost V 0 bases and J 2 bases; bases outside gene matches: 13. The DNA of the CDR3 is TGTGCCAGCAGCGTAGGGAGGGCGACAGGGGTGGCCCCCTACGAGCAGTACTTC. This gives the protein CASSVGRATGVAPYEQYF.

This chain connects TRBV9 to TRBJ2-3, with D unresolved. The CDR3 is 14 amino acids. Germline V lookup: CDR1 SGDLS, CDR2 YYNGEE. The V end was cut by 4 bases, the J end by 4 bases, with 13 bases between. For the CDR3, the DNA is TGTGCCAGCAGCTCGGGTTCTTTCGCAGATACGCAGTATTTT. Translating gives CASSSGSFADTQYF.

This clone was seen only a few times. The V gene is TRBV6-6, the J gene TRBJ2-5; 7 bases match TRBD2. The CDR3 is 15 amino acids. J gave up 0 bases and V 7 bases, and 8 bases lay outside the gene matches. Germline V gives CDR1 MNHNY, CDR2 SVGAGI (reference sequence). The CDR3 loop is CASTFGGTYQETQYF. CDR3 coding DNA: TGTGCCAGCACCTTCGGGGGGACGTACCAAGAGACCCAGTACTTC.

The V call is TRBV19, the J call TRBJ2-3; 9 bases are shared with TRBD2. V was pared by 6 bases and J by 0 bases, with 16 bases of the junction left unmatched. CDR3 length equals 19 residues. Per the germline V gene, CDR1 is LNHDA and CDR2 is SQIVND (reference sequence). CDR3 nucleotides: TGTGCCAGTAGCTTCCTCGCTCGTTTGCGGGGGGGCAGCACAGATACGCAGTATTTT. Its protein product is CASSFLARLRGGSTDTQYF.

This chain joins TRBV19 and TRBJ2-7; TRBD2 agrees at 15 bases. This CDR3 is built from 17 residues. Germline assignment: CDR1 LNHDA and CDR2 SQIVND (reference sequence). Trimming cost V 7 bases and J 7 bases; bases outside gene matches: 14. This CDR3 reads CASKPGLAGGPLGEQYF. The CDR3 DNA reads as TGTGCCAGTAAACCGGGACTAGCGGGAGGACCCTTGGGGGAGCAGTACTTC.

The chain has TRBV5-1 and TRBJ2-1; the D is unclear. Trimming removed 5 bases from V and 7 bases from J, with 7 bases in between. The CDR3 loop spans 11 amino acids. Per germline, CDR1 SGHRS and CDR2 YFSETQ. CDR3 protein: CASRNSNEQFF. In nucleotides, the CDR3 is TGCGCCAGCAGGAACTCGAATGAGCAGTTCTTC.

The CDR3 bases are TGTGCCAGTAGTATAGGCGGGAGCAACGAGCAGTACTTC. Translated, it gives CASSIGGSNEQYF. The chain employs TRBV19 and TRBJ2-7, with 7 positions matching TRBD2. Trimming at V came to 1 base and at J to 5 bases, leaving 2 bases not matched to a gene. Germline V gene lookup returns CDR1 LNHDA and CDR2 SQIVND (reference sequence). The CDR3 runs 13 residues.

The CDR3 nucleotides read TGTGCCAGCAGCCTCGGACTAGCGGTTGGCAATGAGCAGTTCTTC. The encoded protein is CASSLGLAVGNEQFF. The V call is TRBV7-3, the J call TRBJ2-1; TRBD2 matches 10 bases. The CDR3 runs 15 residues. Germline V gives CDR1 SGHTA, CDR2 FQGTGA. Trimming at V came to 5 bases and at J to 6 bases, leaving 7 bases not matched to a gene.

The chain combines TRBV7-2 with TRBJ2-7; D perhaps matches TRBD2 (6 bases). CDR3 length: 13 residues. Trimming cost V 5 bases and J 3 bases, with 11 bases left between them. CDR1 is SGHTA, CDR2 FQGNSA, per germline. The CDR3 DNA follows: TGTGCCAGCAGCCCTGGAGCGGGCTACGAGCAGTACTTC. Translating it yields CASSPGAGYEQYF. Using reference TRBV7-2 and TRBJ2-7 for the parts outside the CDR3, the full variable domain is GAGVSQSPSNKVTEKGKDVELRCDPISGHTALYWYRQSLGQGLEFLIYFQGNSAPDKSGLPSDRFSAERTGGSVSTLTIQRTQQEDSAVYLCASSPGAGYEQYFGPGTRLTVT.

The chain joins TRBV7-2 to TRBJ1-6; tentative D call: TRBD1 (6 bases). CDR1 is SGHTA, CDR2 FQGNSA, per germline. The germline V and J ends were trimmed by 6 bases and 10 bases, with 22 bases remaining between them. The CDR3 is 16 amino acids. The CDR3 spells CASSYYQGSGGSPLHF. In nucleotides, the CDR3 is TGTGCCAGCAGTTATTACCAGGGGTCGGGCGGGTCACCCCTCCACTTT.

On this clone itself: The junction departs from germline at one end; a sequencing error may be responsible. The chain joins TRBV7-9 to TRBJ2-4; possibly TRBD2 for D (6 bases). The CDR3 is 12 residues long. Germline assignment: CDR1 SEHNR and CDR2 FQNEAQ (reference sequence). The CDR3 DNA reads TGTTCCAGCAGCTTACGCGGGGACATTCAGTACTTC. Encoded protein: CSSSLRGDIQYF.

The rearrangement joins TRBV6-1 to TRBJ2-1; no clear D. V was trimmed by 5 bases and J by 8 bases, leaving 7 bases between them. The CDR3 length is 11 residues. Germline V gene sequence: CDR1 MNHNS, CDR2 SASEGT. As DNA, the CDR3 is TGTGCCAGCAGTATAGGAGATGAGCAGTTCTTC. Translated: CASSIGDEQFF.

The CDR3 reads CASSFNRGAYEQYF. DNA of the CDR3: TGTGCCAGCAGTTTCAACAGGGGCGCCTACGAGCAGTACTTC. The chain employs TRBV28 and TRBJ2-7; 7 bases line up with TRBD1. Germline loops: CDR1 MDHEN, CDR2 SYDVKM. With V trimmed by 3 bases and J by 2 bases, 4 bases remained unmatched. The CDR3 loop spans 14 amino acids.

This clone has a single count. CDR3 sequence: CASSLARMTSYNEQFF. The CDR3 coding sequence is TGTGCCAGCAGCTTAGCGCGGATGACCTCCTACAATGAGCAGTTCTTC. The chain links TRBV7-8 to TRBJ2-1; D gene ambiguous. CDR1 SGHVS and CDR2 FQNEAQ come from the germline V gene. V lost 0 bases and J lost 0, with 9 bases in between. The CDR3 is 16 amino acids.